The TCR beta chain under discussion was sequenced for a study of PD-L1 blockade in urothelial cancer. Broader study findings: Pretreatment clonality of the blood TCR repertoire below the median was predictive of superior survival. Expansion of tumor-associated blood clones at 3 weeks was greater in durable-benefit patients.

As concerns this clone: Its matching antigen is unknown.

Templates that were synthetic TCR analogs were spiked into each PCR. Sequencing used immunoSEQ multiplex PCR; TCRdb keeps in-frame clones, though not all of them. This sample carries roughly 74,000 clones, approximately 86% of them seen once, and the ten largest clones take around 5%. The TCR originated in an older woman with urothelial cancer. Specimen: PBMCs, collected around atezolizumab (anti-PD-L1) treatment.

CDR3 bases: TGTGCCAGCACCCCCCCGGGGGATTCAACTAATGAAAAACTGTTTTTT. It codes for CASTPPGDSTNEKLFF. The chain couples TRBV28 to TRBJ1-4; tentatively, D is TRBD1 (5 bases). With 7 bases removed from V and 0 bases from J, the gap between germline ends came to 15 bases. The CDR3 is 16 residues long. Germline V CDR1 and CDR2: MDHEN, SYDVKM.